This record covers a single T cell receptor (beta chain). Its antigen is unknown. These data belong to a study of T cell responses to AZD1222 COVID-19 vaccine. Overall study results and limits: Nearly half of unique spike-specific TCRs reportedly avoided B.1.351 and B.1.1.7 mutated regions. Repertoire sampling was restricted to post-peak T cell response timepoints. Rises in breadth and depth of Spike-specific TCRs came after two AZD1222 doses. The CD4 TCRs associated with vaccination extended across spike and predominated at 160-218 and 743-854.

This table comes from immunoSEQ multiplex PCR, and its TCRdb copy is limited to in-frame clones, with some not included. Of around 61,000 clones listed, 75% to 90% were seen once; the top ten hold around 15%. Germline V gene data show CDR1 as SNHLY and CDR2 as FYNNEI. Trimming took off 5 bases at V and 5 bases at J, with 6 bases between the two ends. The CDR3 length is 11 residues. The specimen comprised peripheral blood, sampled on day 0 of AZD1222 vaccination. This chain uses TRBV2 with TRBJ1-2, with D unclear. The sequence derives from an adult in good health. This CDR3 reads CASSPRYGYTF. CDR3 nucleotides: TGTGCCAGCAGTCCCCGGTATGGCTACACCTTC.